The next 27 T cell receptor beta chains were all read from a single sample in a study of T cell responses to AZD1222 COVID-19 vaccine. Clones were read by immunoSEQ multiplex PCR, and TCRdb kept only the in-frame ones, dropping some. This sample yields 95,000 to 150,000 clones, of which about 85% are seen a single time; less than 8% belongs to the top ten. Specimen: peripheral blood, collected on day 0 of AZD1222 vaccination. The origin of the receptors is an adult in good health.

This chain uses TRBV9 with TRBJ2-1, with 9 bases matching TRBD2. CDR3 length equals 22 residues. After removal of 1 base from V and 0 bases from J, the junction contained 20 bases not matched to a gene. Germline CDR1 is SGDLS and CDR2 is YYNGEE. The CDR3 nucleotides read TGTGCCAGCAGCGTATTTAGCGGGGGAAGGCCGTTTAAAACGAGCTCCTACAATGAGCAGTTCTTC. Its translation is CASSVFSGGRPFKTSSYNEQFF.

The J gene is TRBJ1-4, the V gene TRBV2, with D possibly TRBD1 on 5 matching bases. Germline CDR1 reads SNHLY; CDR2 reads FYNNEI. The CDR3 runs 15 residues. Between the trimmed V and J ends, which lost 6 bases and 3 bases, there was a span of 14 bases. This CDR3 is CASRRRDGANEKLFF. CDR3 nucleotide sequence: TGTGCCAGCAGACGAAGGGACGGGGCTAATGAAAAACTGTTTTTT.

This sequence joins TRBV28 and TRBJ1-2; D may be TRBD1 (6 bases). The CDR3 runs to 12 residues. Germline loops: CDR1 MDHEN, CDR2 SYDVKM. Trimming took 6 bases from V and 8 from J, leaving 13 bases between them. The CDR3 loop is CASRLRGHGYTF. Here the CDR3 DNA reads TGTGCCAGCAGGCTCCGGGGGCACGGCTACACCTTC.

The V and J genes are TRBV28 and TRBJ1-2, with TRBD1 matching over 8 bases. The CDR3 sequence is 15 residues long. CDR1 and CDR2 from the germline V gene are MDHEN and SYDVKM. V was pared by 2 bases and J by 2 bases, with 4 bases of the junction left unmatched. The CDR3 is CASSLEAGGNYGYTF. CDR3 DNA: TGTGCCAGCAGTTTAGAGGCAGGGGGCAACTATGGCTACACCTTC.

The CDR3 spells CASSRKGSSEQYF. The CDR3 DNA reads as TGTGCCAGCAGCCGAAAAGGGAGCAGCGAGCAGTACTTC. The rearrangement joins TRBV6-5 to TRBJ2-7; tentative D call: TRBD2 (5 bases). CDR1 and CDR2 from the germline V gene are MNHEY and SVGAGI. CDR3 length equals 13 residues. Trimming shortened V by 6 bases and J by 6 bases, and 15 bases separated the two germline ends.

The chain couples TRBV7-6 to TRBJ2-2; 9 bases line up with TRBD2. CDR1 and CDR2 from the germline V gene are SGHVS and FNYEAQ. V trimming: 5 bases; J trimming: 5 bases; junction bases outside the gene matches: 24. This CDR3 has 21 residues. The CDR3 here is CASSPRGLFLAGQRDTGELFF. The CDR3 coding sequence is TGTGCCAGCAGCCCCCGAGGCCTATTCCTAGCGGGGCAACGGGATACCGGGGAGCTGTTTTTT.

V usage is TRBV10-3 and J usage is TRBJ1-1; the match to TRBD1 covers 8 bases. V dropped 10 bases and J dropped 1; count of bases not matched to a gene: 8. The length of the CDR3 is 14 residues. CDR1 ENHRY and CDR2 SYGVKD come from the germline V gene. CDR3 DNA: TGTGCCACCCTAAGCGACAGGGGGAACACTGAAGCTTTCTTT. Translated: CATLSDRGNTEAFF.

Only a few counts were recorded for this clone. This chain uses TRBV2 with TRBJ2-7; D gene ambiguous. The V end lost 3 bases, the J end lost 1 base, and 10 bases lay between the germline ends. This CDR3 spans 14 amino acids. Per germline, CDR1 SNHLY and CDR2 FYNNEI. The CDR3 DNA follows: TGTGCCAGCAGTGATCAGACCCAGTCCTACGAGCAGTACTTC. It encodes CASSDQTQSYEQYF.

V gene TRBV6-5 combines with J gene TRBJ2-7; TRBD2 is a possible D gene (5 bases). The V gene's germline CDR1 is MNHEY and CDR2 SVGAGI. This CDR3 spans 13 amino acids. V shed 4 bases and J shed 2 bases, with 9 bases lying between them. CDR3 residues: CASSSGGPYEQYF. CDR3 nucleotides: TGTGCCAGCAGTTCCGGCGGGCCCTACGAGCAGTACTTC.

The chain joins TRBV6-5 to TRBJ1-2; D remains unclear. From germline, CDR1 is MNHEY and CDR2 SVGAGI. The CDR3 is 14 amino acids. V lost 6 bases and J lost 1, with 12 bases in between. The CDR3 DNA is TGTGCCAGCAGCCTCAGAGGTAGTAACTATGGCTACACCTTC. Encoded protein: CASSLRGSNYGYTF.

The rearrangement links TRBV7-6 to TRBJ2-1, with a possible D match to TRBD2 (5 bases). CDR3 length: 18 amino acids. The V and J ends lost 8 bases and 0 bases respectively, with 23 bases between them. CDR1 is SGHVS and CDR2 is FNYEAQ in the germline V gene. The CDR3 protein is CASRNQAGHESSYNEQFF. In DNA form, the CDR3 reads TGTGCCAGCCGGAATCAGGCGGGCCACGAAAGCTCCTACAATGAGCAGTTCTTC.

The chain has TRBV11-2 and TRBJ2-2; unclear D gene. The CDR3 covers 15 residues. The germline V and J ends were trimmed by 6 bases and 6 bases, with 17 bases remaining between them. Germline V gene sequence: CDR1 SGHAT, CDR2 FQNNGV. The CDR3 bases are TGTGCCAGCAGAGGTTGGCCCCGCCAACCCGGGGAGCTGTTTTTT. It encodes CASRGWPRQPGELFF.

The CDR3 DNA reads TGTGCCAGCAACCGAAAGGGGGTTTCGGAAGCTTTCTTT. Protein sequence: CASNRKGVSEAFF. The chain combines TRBV6-5 with TRBJ1-1, with a tentative D call TRBD1 (6 bases). There are 13 residues in the CDR3. From germline, CDR1 is MNHEY and CDR2 SVGAGI. Trimming took off 7 bases at V and 8 bases at J, with 17 bases between the two ends.

The CDR3 bases are TGTGCCAGCAGTCCCCGACAGGGTGGGAACACCGGGGAGCTGTTTTTT. Its protein is CASSPRQGGNTGELFF. This chain links TRBV11-2 with TRBJ2-2; TRBD1 matches 7 bases. Germline values: CDR1 SGHAT, CDR2 FQNNGV. The CDR3 consists of 16 residues. V shed 6 bases and J 1 base; nucleotides not matched to a gene: 8.

The gene calls are TRBV4-2 and TRBJ2-7; TRBD2 agrees at 8 bases. V shed 4 bases, J shed 5 bases, and the junction held 19 bases outside the gene matches. The CDR3 extends over 18 amino acids. Germline CDR1 LGHNA, CDR2 YNFKEQ. CDR3 amino acids: CASSPVPLDGGAGHEQYF. CDR3 nucleotides: TGTGCCAGCAGCCCGGTCCCCCTAGACGGGGGGGCCGGTCACGAGCAGTACTTC.

V usage is TRBV18 and J usage is TRBJ2-5, with TRBD2 identical over 12 bases. The germline V gene has CDR1 KGHSH and CDR2 LQKENI. There are 16 residues in the CDR3. The junction had 7 bases not matched to a gene; V was cut back by 8 bases and J by 0 bases. The CDR3 loop reads CASRTSGAMDQETQYF. Written as DNA, the CDR3 is TGTGCCAGCCGGACTAGCGGGGCGATGGACCAAGAGACCCAGTACTTC.

The gene calls are TRBV6-1 and TRBJ2-7; D gene uncertain. This CDR3 contains 14 residues. V lost 0 bases and J 0 bases, leaving 6 bases between the germline ends. CDR1 and CDR2 from the germline V gene are MNHNS and SASEGT. CDR3 amino acids: CASSEAGFSYEQYF. DNA for the CDR3: TGTGCCAGCAGTGAAGCGGGCTTCTCCTACGAGCAGTACTTC.

The rearrangement links TRBV30 to TRBJ1-1, with a tentative D call TRBD1 (6 bases). The CDR3 has 14 residues. Germline-derived CDR1 and CDR2 are GTSNPN and SVGIG (reference sequence). V lost 3 bases and J lost 4, with 15 bases in between. The CDR3 DNA follows: TGTGCCTGGAGCCGGGGGCTGATTAGCACTGAAGCTTTCTTT. Its protein product is CAWSRGLISTEAFF. Looking up the rest from reference TRBV30 and TRBJ1-1 gives the full variable domain: SQTIHQWPATLVQPVGSPLSLECTVEGTSNPNLYWYRQAAGRGLQLLFYSVGIGQISSEVPQNLSASRPQDRQFILSSKKLLLSDSGFYLCAWSRGLISTEAFFGQGTRLTVV.

The chain couples TRBV6-6 to TRBJ2-7, with no clear D. Trimming removed 2 bases from V and 3 bases from J, with 8 bases in between. The germline V gene has CDR1 MNHNY and CDR2 SVGAGI (reference sequence). CDR3 size: 13 residues. CDR3 sequence: CASSYVESYEQYF. The CDR3 DNA follows: TGTGCCAGCAGTTACGTCGAGAGCTACGAGCAGTACTTC.

This clone was recorded once. The V call is TRBV30, the J call TRBJ2-2, with D hard to call. This CDR3 is 10 amino acids long. Per the germline V gene, CDR1 is GTSNPN and CDR2 is SVGIG (reference sequence). V was cut by 3 bases and J by 6 bases, with 2 bases left in between. In DNA form, the CDR3 reads TGTGCCTGGAGCGCCGGGGAGCTGTTTTTT. It is translated as CAWSAGELFF.

This clone has just one count. CDR3 sequence reads: CAIRPKGDQETQYF. The CDR3 nucleotides read TGTGCCATCAGGCCCAAGGGAGATCAAGAGACCCAGTACTTC. The V and J genes are TRBV10-3 and TRBJ2-5; D might be TRBD2 (5 bases). The CDR3 has 14 residues. Trimming pared 6 bases from V and 2 bases from J, leaving 13 bases between. Germline loops: CDR1 ENHRY, CDR2 SYGVKD.

The chain recombines TRBV5-4 with TRBJ2-7; D may be TRBD1 (6 bases). This CDR3 is 14 amino acids long. V was shortened by 4 bases and J by 2 bases, with 13 bases between the two germline ends. Germline CDR1 SGHNT, CDR2 YYREEE (reference sequence). The CDR3 sequence: CASSPSRGAYEQYF. In DNA, the CDR3 is TGTGCCAGCAGCCCCTCCAGGGGAGCCTACGAGCAGTACTTC.

This chain joins TRBV2 and TRBJ2-7, with TRBD1 as a possible D gene (5 bases). Per germline, CDR1 SNHLY and CDR2 FYNNEI. Trimming shortened V by 4 bases and J by 2 bases, and 12 bases separated the two germline ends. CDR3 size: 14 residues. Written as DNA, the CDR3 is TGTGCCAGCAGTGCAGGTAAAGGGGCCTACGAGCAGTACTTC. It is translated as CASSAGKGAYEQYF.

This chain connects TRBV28 to TRBJ2-7; the match to TRBD2 covers 7 bases. The CDR3 has 15 residues. Germline V gene lookup returns CDR1 MDHEN and CDR2 SYDVKM. Unmatched junction bases numbered 8, after V lost 1 base and J lost 5 bases. CDR3 DNA sequence: TGTGCCAGCAGTTTATTCGGACTAGGGCGGAACGAGCAGTACTTC. Encoded protein: CASSLFGLGRNEQYF.

The chain couples TRBV19 to TRBJ1-4, with D tentatively TRBD1 (5 bases). Germline V gives CDR1 LNHDA, CDR2 SQIVND (reference sequence). V lost 3 bases, J lost 8 bases, and 13 bases lay in between. This CDR3 contains 14 residues. The chain's CDR3 is CASSMTQVHEKLFF. The CDR3 region has the DNA TGTGCCAGTAGTATGACACAGGTACACGAAAAACTGTTTTTT.

The rearrangement uses TRBV24-1 and TRBJ2-7; D is perhaps TRBD1 (7 bases). The CDR3 extends over 14 amino acids. The germline V gene has CDR1 KGHDR and CDR2 SFDVKD. Trimming left V 5 bases short and J 7 bases short, with 17 bases between. The CDR3 bases are TGTGCCACCAGTGCCATCGACAGGGCGGGGGAGCAGTACTTC. Its translation is CATSAIDRAGEQYF.

This chain joins TRBV20-1 and TRBJ2-5; 10 bases are a match to TRBD2. V shed 3 bases and J 2 bases; nucleotides not matched to a gene: 3. The CDR3 loop spans 14 amino acids. CDR1 and CDR2 from the germline V gene are DFQATT and SNEGSKA (reference sequence). The CDR3 DNA sequence: TGCAGTGCTAGTATTAGCGGGGGGCAAGAGACCCAGTACTTC. Amino acid sequence: CSASISGGQETQYF.